Sequencing of this TCR beta chain was carried out in a study of graft-versus-host responses after intestinal transplantation. Study summary: Transplantation in recipients was multivisceral, liver-intestinal, or isolated intestinal. Whole-study findings and limits: GvH clones appeared in recipient marrow, some first in ileum or blood.

Comment on this clone: Its matching antigen is unknown.

Using immunoSEQ multiplex PCR, the repertoire was profiled, and TCRdb retains in-frame clones only, with some absent. The data show approximately 90,000 clones, 80% to 85% seen once. Germline V CDR1 and CDR2: SGHTA, FQGNSA. CDR3 length equals 14 residues. The V and J ends lost 11 bases and 6 bases respectively, with 19 bases between them. The source was unstimulated CD4+ T cells sorted from spleen or lymph node cells, collected before intestinal transplant. The receptor's source is a human donor who received an intestinal transplant. This chain links TRBV7-2 with TRBJ2-2, with a tentative D call TRBD1 (6 bases). The CDR3 DNA reads TGTGCCGGGAACAGGGTCCGGGCAGCCGGGGAGCTGTTTTTT. It specifies CAGNRVRAAGELFF. Filled out from reference TRBV7-2 and TRBJ2-2, the complete variable domain reads GAGVSQSPSNKVTEKGKDVELRCDPISGHTALYWYRQSLGQGLEFLIYFQGNSAPDKSGLPSDRFSAERTGGSVSTLTIQRTQQEDSAVYLCAGNRVRAAGELFFGEGSRLTVL.